Following are 3 T cell receptor beta chains from one sample sequenced in a study of cytomegalovirus exposure and HLA in healthy donors. The PCR made use of 60 Vbeta and 13 Jbeta primers. Method: immunoSEQ multiplex PCR; TCRdb's copy keeps in-frame clones and lacks some. The profile shows roughly 99,000 clones, about 81% of them singletons. Material: PBMCs. The receptors shown here come from a man between 25 and 39 years old in good health and CMV-seropositive.

V and J are TRBV7-8 and TRBJ1-5; TRBD1 might be the D (6 bases). This CDR3 comprises 14 residues. V gave up 7 bases and J gave up 0 bases, with 10 bases separating them. Germline CDR1 reads SGHVS; CDR2 reads FQNEAQ. The CDR3 is CASTLDSSNQPQHF. The DNA of the CDR3 is TGTGCCAGCACCCTGGACAGTAGCAATCAGCCCCAGCATTTT.

V is TRBV7-9 and J is TRBJ1-1; D is possibly TRBD1 (6 bases). Deletions cut 5 bases from V and 0 bases from J, with 13 bases between. The length of the CDR3 is 15 residues. CDR1 is SEHNR and CDR2 is FQNEAQ in the germline V gene (reference sequence). Written as DNA, the CDR3 is TGTGCCAGCAGCACTGGACAGTCTTTGAACACTGAAGCTTTCTTT. The encoded protein is CASSTGQSLNTEAFF.

The gene calls are TRBV18 and TRBJ2-5; D unresolved. The CDR3 sequence is 14 residues long. V lost 3 bases, J lost 5 bases, and 13 bases lay in between. The germline gives CDR1 KGHSH, CDR2 LQKENI. The CDR3 protein is CASSPDLLGETQYF. DNA for the CDR3: TGTGCCAGCTCACCTGACCTACTCGGGGAGACCCAGTACTTC.